This T cell receptor beta chain is from a study of T cell changes during pregnancy in multiple sclerosis. This CDR3 region has 15 residues. Germline-derived CDR1 and CDR2 are SGHAT and FQNNGV. The V end was cut by 0 bases, the J end by 5 bases, with 14 bases between. The method was immunoSEQ multiplex PCR; TCRdb's version includes in-frame clones alone and lacks a portion of them. The repertoire holds about 89,000 clones, with around 94% as singletons. The receptor was derived from a female donor with multiple sclerosis, enrolled in a pregnancy study. This rearrangement joins TRBV11-2 to TRBJ2-7; D call uncertain. The material sequenced was peripheral blood, taken in the third trimester of pregnancy. This chain's CDR3 is CASSLDQQIRHEQYF. CDR3 sequence (DNA): TGTGCCAGCAGCTTAGATCAACAGATCCGGCACGAGCAGTACTTC.